These 16 T cell receptor beta chains share one sample of origin, sequenced in a study of Graves' ophthalmopathy and Graves' hyperthyroidism. The sequenced template was RNA, covering the TCR beta CDR3 region. HTBI primers served in a first-round RT-PCR, which a second-round multiplex PCR followed. TCRdb itself ran the multiplex PCR reads through MiXCR, one entry per CDR3 protein. The data show approximately 640,000 distinct CDR3 sequences, with over 40% seen just once and more than 2.5% held by the top ten. Sequencing was carried out using peripheral blood. The receptors were gathered from an adult man with Graves' ophthalmopathy.

The chain carries TRBV12-5 and TRBJ1-6; 8 nucleotides align to TRBD1. Trimming cost V 4 bases and J 7 bases; bases outside gene matches: 9. The V gene's germline CDR1 is LGHNT and CDR2 FRNRAP. The CDR3 is 16 amino acids. DNA of the CDR3: TGTGCTAGTGGTTCGCCGACAGGGGCGATGAATTCACCCCTCCACTTT. Translated, it gives CASGSPTGAMNSPLHF.

In this sample, this clonotype turned up a few times. The chain carries TRBV7-9 and TRBJ2-5; D is unclear. The CDR3 has 11 residues. Per the germline V gene, CDR1 is SEHNR and CDR2 is FQNEAQ (reference sequence). The V end lost 6 bases, the J end lost 7 bases, and 9 bases lay between the germline ends. This CDR3 reads CASRGAGTQYF. CDR3 bases: TGTGCCAGCAGAGGTGCCGGGACCCAGTACTTC.

V gene TRBV29-1 combines with J gene TRBJ2-3; no reliable D call. The V gene lost 3 bases and the J gene lost 1 base, with 17 bases spanning the gap. CDR3 length: 16 residues. In germline, CDR1 is SQVTM, CDR2 ANQGSEA. The CDR3 coding sequence is TGCAGCGTTGACGGTGGGGTGGGTCCCGGCACAGATACGCAGTATTTT. Its protein product is CSVDGGVGPGTDTQYF.

There are many counts of this clonotype. This chain connects TRBV19 to TRBJ1-3; 9 bases agree with TRBD1. The CDR3 is 14 amino acids. V trimming: 10 bases; J trimming: 3 bases; junction bases outside the gene matches: 7. In germline, CDR1 is LNHDA, CDR2 SQIVND (reference sequence). CDR3: CATQGQGNGNTIYF. In nucleotides, the CDR3 is TGTGCCACTCAAGGACAGGGGAATGGAAACACCATATATTTT.

This chain joins TRBV9 and TRBJ1-1, with a possible D match to TRBD1 (5 bases). This CDR3 comprises 16 residues. Germline-derived CDR1 and CDR2 are SGDLS and YYNGEE. V shed 3 bases and J shed 0 bases, with 15 bases lying between them. CDR3 sequence: CASSGFGGTLNTEAFF. DNA of the CDR3: TGTGCCAGCAGCGGATTTGGAGGGACCCTGAACACTGAAGCTTTCTTT.

This chain joins TRBV29-1 and TRBJ1-2; D gene unclear. V lost 3 bases and J 4 bases, leaving 9 bases between the germline ends. The CDR3 is 12 amino acids. CDR1 and CDR2 from the germline V gene are SQVTM and ANQGSEA. The CDR3 is CSVDLGSYGYTF. For the CDR3, the DNA is TGCAGCGTTGATTTGGGTAGCTATGGCTACACCTTC.

This sequence joins TRBV10-2 and TRBJ1-6; D might be TRBD1 (5 bases). V lost 10 bases and J lost 0, with 13 bases in between. This CDR3 region has 15 residues. Germline values: CDR1 WSHSY, CDR2 SAAADI. The CDR3 sequence is CAMHSGSSYNSPLHF. DNA of the CDR3: TGCGCCATGCATTCAGGGAGCTCCTATAATTCACCCCTCCACTTT.

This clonotype was picked up many times. V gene TRBV7-9 combines with J gene TRBJ2-2, with 7 bases aligning to TRBD1. Germline values: CDR1 SEHNR, CDR2 FQNEAQ (reference sequence). Germline trimming cut 6 bases from V and 7 bases from J; bases unmatched to any gene: 8. CDR3 length equals 14 residues. For the CDR3, the DNA is TGTGCCAGCAGTCGGGACAGTCGATTCGGGGAGCTGTTTTTT. Protein: CASSRDSRFGELFF.

This clonotype came up many times. The chain links TRBV7-9 to TRBJ1-4; the match to TRBD1 covers 8 bases. J gave up 4 bases and V 3 bases, and 4 bases lay outside the gene matches. The V gene's germline CDR1 is SEHNR and CDR2 FQNEAQ (reference sequence). This CDR3 spans 15 amino acids. In nucleotides, the CDR3 is TGTGCCAGCAGCTTTGGGACAGGTTTTAATGAAAAACTGTTTTTT. This sequence encodes CASSFGTGFNEKLFF. The whole variable domain, filled in from reference TRBV7-9 and TRBJ1-4, reads DTGVSQNPRHKITKRGQNVTFRCDPISEHNRLYWYRQTLGQGPEFLTYFQNEAQLEKSRLLSDRFSAERPKGSFSTLEIQRTEQGDSAMYLCASSFGTGFNEKLFFGSGTQLSVL.

A note on this clonotype: It is likely a read error, because the conserved phenylalanine at the end of the CDR3 is missing. The chain links TRBV25-1 to TRBJ1-5; D uncertain. Germline V CDR1 and CDR2: MGHDK, SYGVNS. V was shortened by 2 bases and J by 6 bases, with 11 bases between the two germline ends. This CDR3 is 14 amino acids long. This chain's CDR3 is CASSERREVQPQHS. The DNA for the CDR3 is TGTGCCAGCAGTGAACGACGGGAGGTTCAGCCCCAGCATTCT.

This clonotype was observed many times. The chain employs TRBV7-8 and TRBJ1-2; 9 bases map to TRBD1. Trimming cost V 5 bases and J 8 bases; bases outside gene matches: 18. CDR3 length: 17 residues. Germline CDR1 and CDR2: SGHVS and FQNEAQ. As DNA, the CDR3 is TGTGCCAGCAGCACTAGGACAGGGGCCCTTCGGAGAGGAGGCTACACCTTC. Translated, it gives CASSTRTGALRRGGYTF.

The V gene is TRBV5-1, the J gene TRBJ2-5; TRBD1 aligns across 7 bases. V dropped 5 bases and J dropped 5; count of bases not matched to a gene: 6. CDR1 and CDR2 (germline): SGHRS, YFSETQ. The CDR3 contains 13 residues. CDR3 sequence reads: CASSTRTGETQYF. In DNA form, the CDR3 reads TGCGCCAGCAGTACCCGGACAGGCGAGACCCAGTACTTC.

The V gene is TRBV4-3, the J gene TRBJ2-2; D is unresolved. V was trimmed by 0 bases and J by 4 bases, leaving 12 bases between them. Germline values: CDR1 LGHNA, CDR2 YSLEER. The CDR3 spans 16 residues. CDR3 sequence: CASSQDWSTGTGELFF. The CDR3 DNA is TGCGCCAGCAGCCAAGATTGGTCCACCGGCACCGGGGAGCTGTTTTTT.

This clonotype has a count of ten or more. The gene calls are TRBV20-1 and TRBJ1-2, with a possible D match to TRBD1 (5 bases). This CDR3 has 13 residues. Trimming pared 1 base from V and 1 base from J, leaving 7 bases between. The V gene's germline CDR1 is DFQATT and CDR2 SNEGSKA (reference sequence). CDR3 in amino acids: CSARVDSNYGYTF. The CDR3 DNA follows: TGCAGTGCTAGAGTCGACAGTAACTATGGCTACACCTTC.

This clonotype was recorded a few times. V gene TRBV12-3 or TRBV12-4 combines with J gene TRBJ1-1; 7 nucleotides agree with TRBD1. The CDR3 runs 15 residues. Germline trimming cut 5 bases from V and 1 base from J; bases unmatched to any gene: 7. The CDR3 sequence is CASSPPTGTNTEAFF. CDR3 nucleotides: TGTGCCAGCAGTCCGCCGACAGGGACGAACACTGAAGCTTTCTTT.

This clonotype has at least ten counts. This chain joins TRBV20-1 and TRBJ1-1; D is possibly TRBD1 (6 bases). The V and J ends lost 1 base and 8 bases respectively, with 17 bases between them. Germline loops: CDR1 DFQATT, CDR2 SNEGSKA (reference sequence). The CDR3 is made up of 14 amino acids. The chain's CDR3 is CSARVAAAGTEAFF. CDR3 coding DNA: TGCAGTGCTAGAGTTGCCGCCGCCGGGACAGAAGCTTTCTTT.